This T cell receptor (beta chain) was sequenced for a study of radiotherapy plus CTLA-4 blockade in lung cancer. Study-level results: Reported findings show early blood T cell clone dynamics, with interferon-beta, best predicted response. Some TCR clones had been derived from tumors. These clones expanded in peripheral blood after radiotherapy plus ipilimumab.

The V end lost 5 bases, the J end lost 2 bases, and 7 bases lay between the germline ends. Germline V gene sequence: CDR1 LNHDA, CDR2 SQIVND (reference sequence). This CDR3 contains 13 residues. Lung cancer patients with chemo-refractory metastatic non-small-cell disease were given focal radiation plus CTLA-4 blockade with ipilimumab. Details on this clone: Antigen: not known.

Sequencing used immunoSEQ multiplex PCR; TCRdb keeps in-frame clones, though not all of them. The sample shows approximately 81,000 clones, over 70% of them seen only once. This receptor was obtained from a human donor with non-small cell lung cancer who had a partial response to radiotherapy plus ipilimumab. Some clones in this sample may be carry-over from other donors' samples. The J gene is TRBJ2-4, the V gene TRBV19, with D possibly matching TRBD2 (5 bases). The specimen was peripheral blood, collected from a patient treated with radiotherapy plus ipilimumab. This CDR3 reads CASSPGSKNIQYF. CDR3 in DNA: TGTGCCAGTAGTCCGGGGTCCAAAAACATTCAGTACTTC.